These 10 T cell receptor beta chains share one sample of origin, sequenced in a study of blood T cell repertoires in COVID-19 (dated by TCRdb to 2020 to 2021). Library prep was done by the immunoSEQ multiplex PCR assay. Sourced from immuneACCESS, this table was stored by TCRdb with only in-frame sequences that have V and J called. A share of the clones is absent; for the studies checked, an unresolved V gene accounts for under half, and the remainder has no known explanation. This sample comprises roughly 120,000 clones, about 84% of them detected only once. Of the sample, approximately 5% falls within the top ten clones. What was sequenced was peripheral blood. The source of these receptors is a human donor in a cohort sampled during active COVID-19.

V is TRBV3-1 (or the pseudogene TRBV3-2) and J is TRBJ1-1, with a possible D match to TRBD1 (5 bases). V lost 5 bases and J lost 11, with 15 bases in between. This CDR3 region has 12 residues. Per germline, CDR1 LGHDT and CDR2 YNNKEL (reference sequence). CDR3 sequence: CASSLDTNGAFF. For the CDR3, the DNA is TGTGCCAGCAGCTTGGACACCAATGGGGCTTTCTTT.

This sequence joins TRBV6-5 and TRBJ1-1, with 8 bases that match TRBD1. This CDR3 is built from 14 residues. V was clipped by 10 bases and J by 2 bases; unmatched bases: 9. The germline V gene encodes CDR1 MNHEY and CDR2 SVGAGI. CDR3 coding DNA: TGTGCCATAAGACTGGGGACAGGAAACACTGAAGCTTTCTTT. Protein product: CAIRLGTGNTEAFF.

The chain uses TRBV27 and TRBJ1-1, with D perhaps matching TRBD1 (5 bases). The germline CDR1 and CDR2 sequences are MNHEY and SMNVEV (reference sequence). The CDR3 has 16 residues. V dropped 2 bases and J dropped 1 base, with 14 bases sitting between them. For the CDR3, the DNA is TGTGCCAGCAGTTTAGGGATCCGCCAGGGGAACACTGAAGCTTTCTTT. As protein: CASSLGIRQGNTEAFF.

The chain couples TRBV3-1 (or the pseudogene TRBV3-2) to TRBJ2-5; 11 bases map to TRBD1. The J segment lost 4 bases and the V segment lost 2 bases, leaving 6 bases of the junction unmatched. This CDR3 is 16 amino acids long. Germline CDR1 and CDR2: LGHDT and YNNKEL (reference sequence). The CDR3 DNA sequence: TGTGCCAGCAGCCAATACGGACAGGGGGCGAGAGAGACCCAGTACTTC. Protein: CASSQYGQGARETQYF.

This sequence joins TRBV25-1 and TRBJ1-4; TRBD1 might be the D (6 bases). The CDR3 runs to 12 residues. Germline CDR1 reads MGHDK; CDR2 reads SYGVNS. With 3 bases removed from V and 11 bases from J, the gap between germline ends came to 10 bases. The DNA for the CDR3 is TGTGCCAGCAGTGATGGGGGCGCCAAACTGTTTTTT. Encoded protein: CASSDGGAKLFF.

The chain joins TRBV4-1 to TRBJ1-3; the D gene is possibly TRBD1 (5 bases). The length of the CDR3 is 14 residues. V shed 6 bases and J shed 7 bases, with 16 bases lying between them. Germline V gene data show CDR1 as MGHRA and CDR2 as YSYEKL. The CDR3 sequence is CASSLGQGRNTIYF. The CDR3 DNA reads TGCGCCAGCAGTCTCGGGCAGGGTCGGAACACCATATATTTT.

The gene calls are TRBV11-2 and TRBJ1-3; tentatively, D is TRBD1 (6 bases). The V end was cut by 7 bases, the J end by 5 bases, with 21 bases between. The germline gives CDR1 SGHAT, CDR2 FQNNGV. This CDR3 region has 16 residues. The CDR3 sequence: CASNPQAQQGRNTIYF. CDR3 sequence (DNA): TGTGCCAGCAACCCCCAGGCCCAACAGGGTCGAAACACCATATATTTT.

The gene calls are TRBV27 and TRBJ1-4, with D unresolved. CDR1 MNHEY and CDR2 SMNVEV come from the germline V gene (reference sequence). The CDR3 extends over 17 amino acids. V dropped 3 bases and J dropped 0 bases, with 14 bases sitting between them. The CDR3 is CASSFRWATTTNEKLFF. CDR3 DNA sequence: TGTGCCAGCAGTTTTCGATGGGCAACAACAACTAATGAAAAACTGTTTTTT.

The chain carries TRBV18 and TRBJ1-1; D is perhaps TRBD1 (5 bases). The CDR3 contains 14 residues. Germline V gives CDR1 KGHSH, CDR2 LQKENI. The V gene lost 1 base and the J gene lost 4 bases, with 10 bases spanning the gap. CDR3 sequence (DNA): TGTGCCAGCTCACCACTGGGGGGTGGCACTGAAGCTTTCTTT. It codes for CASSPLGGGTEAFF.

This chain connects TRBV4-1 to TRBJ2-3; 11 bases are a match to TRBD2. Germline loops: CDR1 MGHRA, CDR2 YSYEKL. The ends lost 1 base at V and 4 bases at J; junction bases unmatched: 7. The CDR3 is 17 residues long. The CDR3 region is CASSQVELAGAPDTQYF. In nucleotides, the CDR3 is TGCGCCAGCAGCCAAGTGGAACTAGCGGGAGCTCCAGATACGCAGTATTTT.